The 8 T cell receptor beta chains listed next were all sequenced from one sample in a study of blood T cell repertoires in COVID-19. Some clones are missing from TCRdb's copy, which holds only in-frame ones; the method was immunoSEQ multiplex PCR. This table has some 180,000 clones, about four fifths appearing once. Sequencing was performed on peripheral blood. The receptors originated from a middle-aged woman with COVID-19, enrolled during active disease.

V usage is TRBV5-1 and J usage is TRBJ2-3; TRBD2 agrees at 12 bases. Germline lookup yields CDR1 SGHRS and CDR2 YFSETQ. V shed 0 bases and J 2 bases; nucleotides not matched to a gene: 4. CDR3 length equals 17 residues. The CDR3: CASSLGGLAGFTDTQYF. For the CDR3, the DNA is TGCGCCAGCAGCTTGGGGGGACTAGCGGGCTTCACAGATACGCAGTATTTT.

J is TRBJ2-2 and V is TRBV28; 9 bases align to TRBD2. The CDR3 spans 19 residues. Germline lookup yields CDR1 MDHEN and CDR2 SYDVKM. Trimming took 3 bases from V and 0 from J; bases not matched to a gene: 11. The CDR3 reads CASSLVASGTPTNTGELFF. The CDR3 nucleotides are TGTGCCAGCAGTTTGGTGGCTAGCGGGACACCTACGAACACCGGGGAGCTGTTTTTT.

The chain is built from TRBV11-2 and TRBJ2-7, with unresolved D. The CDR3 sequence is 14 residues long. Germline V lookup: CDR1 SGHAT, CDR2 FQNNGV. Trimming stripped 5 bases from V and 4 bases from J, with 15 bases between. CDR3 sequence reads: CASSPGSRRYEQYF. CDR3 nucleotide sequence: TGTGCCAGCAGCCCCGGGTCCCGGAGATACGAGCAGTACTTC.

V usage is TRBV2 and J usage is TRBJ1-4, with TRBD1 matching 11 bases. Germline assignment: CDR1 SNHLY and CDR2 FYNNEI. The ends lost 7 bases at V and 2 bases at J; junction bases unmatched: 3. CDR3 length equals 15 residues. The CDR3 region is CASTRDRGTNEKLFF. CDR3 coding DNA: TGTGCCAGCACTAGGGACAGGGGGACTAATGAAAAACTGTTTTTT.

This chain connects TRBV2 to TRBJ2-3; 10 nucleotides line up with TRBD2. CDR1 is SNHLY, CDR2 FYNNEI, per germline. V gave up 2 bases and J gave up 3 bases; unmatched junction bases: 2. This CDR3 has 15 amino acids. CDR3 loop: CASSETSGKTDTQYF. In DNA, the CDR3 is TGTGCCAGCAGTGAAACTAGCGGGAAGACAGATACGCAGTATTTT.

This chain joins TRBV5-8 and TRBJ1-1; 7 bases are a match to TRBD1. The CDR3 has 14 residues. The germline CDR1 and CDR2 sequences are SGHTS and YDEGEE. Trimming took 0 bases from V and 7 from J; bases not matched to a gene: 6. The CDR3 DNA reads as TGTGCCAGCAGCTTGGGATTAAGGGGGCATGAAGCTTTCTTT. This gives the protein CASSLGLRGHEAFF.

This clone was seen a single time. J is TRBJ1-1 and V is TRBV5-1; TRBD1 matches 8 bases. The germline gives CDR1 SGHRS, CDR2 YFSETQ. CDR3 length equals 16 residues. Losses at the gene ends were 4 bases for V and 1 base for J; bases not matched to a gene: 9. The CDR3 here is CASSRLTGTGNTEAFF. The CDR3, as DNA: TGCGCCAGCAGCAGACTAACCGGGACAGGGAACACTGAAGCTTTCTTT.

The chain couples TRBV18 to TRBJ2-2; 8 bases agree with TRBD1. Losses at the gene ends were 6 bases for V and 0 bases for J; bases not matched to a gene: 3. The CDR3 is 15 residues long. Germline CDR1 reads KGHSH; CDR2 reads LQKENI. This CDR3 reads CASSGTGANTGELFF. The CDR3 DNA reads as TGTGCCAGCTCCGGGACAGGCGCGAACACCGGGGAGCTGTTTTTT. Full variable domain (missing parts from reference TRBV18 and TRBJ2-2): NAGVMQNPRHLVRRRGQEARLRCSPMKGHSHVYWYRQLPEEGLKFMVYLQKENIIDESGMPKERFSAEFPKEGPSILRIQQVVRGDSAAYFCASSGTGANTGELFFGEGSRLTVL.